Listed below are T cell receptor beta chains from one sample, sequenced in a study of response to subunit inactivated influenza vaccine. TCRdb used MiXCR to reprocess the RT-PCR reads, holding one entry per CDR3 protein. The sample shows a few hundred thousand distinct CDR3 sequences, around 22% of them seen only once. This specimen consisted of PBMCs from blood, obtained roughly 20 months after vaccination. The receptors stem from a man between 50 and 69 years old who received an inactivated influenza vaccine. CDR3s include the opening cysteine and the closing phenylalanine or tryptophan. The D gene is left open where the match is weak. Size is omitted from some rows. Given values are once, few, many or a class for expanded clones.

cdr3_length clone_size d_call j_call v_call cdr3_nt cdr3_aa
14 many TRBD1 TRBJ1-6 TRBV7-2 TGTGCCAGCAGGACAGGGACAGTAAATTCACCCCTCCACTTT CASRTGTVNSPLHF
17 few NA TRBJ2-1 TRBV14 TGTGCCAGCAGCCATGCACCGGGACTCGGTACCTACAATGAGCAGTTCTTC CASSHAPGLGTYNEQFF
14 few NA TRBJ1-6 TRBV6-1 TGTGCCAGCAGCAGGGACACCGCCGGTTCACCCCTCCACTTT CASSRDTAGSPLHF
13 NA NA TRBJ1-2 TRBV2 TGTGCCAGCACCGCGGGTAACTACTATGGCTACACCTTC CASTAGNYYGYTF
16 few TRBD2 TRBJ2-7 TRBV7-3 TGTGCCAGCAGCCCAACCGGGACTAGCGGAGCCTACGAGCAGTACTTC CASSPTGTSGAYEQYF
13 few NA TRBJ2-2 TRBV28 TGTGCCAGCAGTTTTTTAAGCACCGGGGAGCTGTTTTTT CASSFLSTGELFF
14 few NA TRBJ1-4 TRBV3-1 TGTGCCAGCAGCCAGTCAGGGTCAGGTGAAAAACTGTTTTTT CASSQSGSGEKLFF
17 many TRBD1 TRBJ1-5 TRBV28 TGTGCCAGCAGCGACAGGGGGCTGAGGAATAGCAATCAGCCCCAGCATTTT CASSDRGLRNSNQPQHF
12 NA NA TRBJ2-1 TRBV15 TGTGCCACCAGGGGTTGGGGGGATGAGCAGTTCTTC CATRGWGDEQFF
16 NA NA TRBJ2-4 TRBV3-1 TGTGCCAGCAGCCAAGGGAGGGGGATGGCCAAAAACATTCAGTACTTC CASSQGRGMAKNIQYF
12 few NA TRBJ2-7 TRBV11-2 TGTGCCAGCAGCTTTGATTCGTACGAGCAGTACTTC CASSFDSYEQYF
14 few NA TRBJ1-5 TRBV6-1 TGTGCCAGCACCGCCCAGAGTCACAATCAGCCCCAGCATTTT CASTAQSHNQPQHF
16 NA NA TRBJ1-5 TRBV7-8 TGTGCCAGCAGCTTAACCGGGAAATATAGCAATCAGCCCCAGCATTTT CASSLTGKYSNQPQHF
16 NA NA TRBJ2-3 TRBV9 TGTGCCAGCAGCGTAGGGGCCTCTTCTTCCCCAGATACGCAGTATTTT CASSVGASSSPDTQYF
14 few NA TRBJ1-1 TRBV4-3 TGCGCCAGCAGCCAAGAATTGAGGGCCACTGAAGCTTTCTTT CASSQELRATEAFF
11 NA NA TRBJ2-7 TRBV30 TGTGCCTACGGCCCTTTCTACGAGCAGTACTTC CAYGPFYEQYF
14 NA TRBD1 TRBJ1-5 TRBV20-1 TGCAGTGCTTCAGAGACAGGGCCTAATCAGCCCCAGCATTTT CSASETGPNQPQHF
14 NA NA TRBJ1-1 TRBV18 TGTGCCAGCTCCCCCATGGGGGATGGTACTGAAGCTTTCTTT CASSPMGDGTEAFF
15 NA NA TRBJ2-5 TRBV7-2 TGTGCCAGCAGCTTGTCGTCGGGGTCTCTCGAGACCCAGTACTTC CASSLSSGSLETQYF
15 NA TRBD2 TRBJ2-3 TRBV5-1 TGCGCCAGCAGCTTGCAGCGGGGGCACACAGATACGCAGTATTTT CASSLQRGHTDTQYF
18 NA TRBD2 TRBJ2-1 TRBV28 TGTGCCAGCAGTCCCCGACTAGCGGGAGGTCGGGCATACAATGAGCAGTTCTTC CASSPRLAGGRAYNEQFF
16 NA TRBD2 TRBJ2-7 TRBV5-1 TGCGCCAGCAGCTTGGCTAGCGGGGGGGCGCGGTACGAGCAGTACTTC CASSLASGGARYEQYF
16 few TRBD1 TRBJ2-7 TRBV19 TGTGCCAGTTGTCGTGGGGCAACAGGGGAATCCTACGAGCAGTACTTC CASCRGATGESYEQYF
14 NA NA TRBJ1-5 TRBV6-1 TGTGCCACCTCTCGAATACTCGGCAATCAGGCCCAGCATTTT CATSRILGNQAQHF
15 NA TRBD1 TRBJ1-2 TRBV28 TGTGCCAGCAGTGTGGACAGGGGGCGTAACTATGGCTACACCTTC CASSVDRGRNYGYTF
15 few TRBD1 TRBJ2-1 TRBV12-3/TRBV12-4 TGTGCCAGCAGCCCCCACAGGGGACCCTACAATGAGCAGTTCTTC CASSPHRGPYNEQFF
13 few TRBD1 TRBJ1-2 TRBV5-1 TGCGCCAGCAGCTATTCAGCCGGGACAGATTACACCTTC CASSYSAGTDYTF